These 3 T cell receptor beta chains came from one sample sequenced in a study of T cells in Graves' hyperthyroidism and ophthalmopathy. Authors of the study amplified TCR beta CDR3 regions from RNA transcripts. The primer set for the first-round RT-PCR of the TCR CDR3 was HTBI. TCRdb called the multiplex PCR reads again in MiXCR, with one record for every CDR3 protein. The table records about 720,000 distinct CDR3 sequences, roughly 20% of them present only once. Sequencing input: blood. The source is a woman between 45 and 60 years old with Graves' hyperthyroidism that later progressed to Graves' ophthalmopathy.

This clonotype was detected ten times or more. CDR3: CASSRNRVTYEQYF. The CDR3 DNA follows: TGTGCCAGCAGCCGGAACAGAGTCACCTACGAGCAGTACTTC. V usage is TRBV11-2 and J usage is TRBJ2-7, with no clear D. The germline V and J ends were trimmed by 5 bases and 2 bases, with 13 bases remaining between them. The CDR3 is made up of 14 amino acids. Germline lookup yields CDR1 SGHAT and CDR2 FQNNGV.

The J gene is TRBJ2-2, the V gene TRBV9; D uncertain. Trimming pared 7 bases from V and 0 bases from J, leaving 13 bases between. Germline loops: CDR1 SGDLS, CDR2 YYNGEE. The CDR3 extends over 15 amino acids. CDR3 sequence: CASSQENSNTGELFF. The CDR3 DNA reads as TGTGCCAGCTCCCAGGAGAATTCGAACACCGGGGAGCTGTTTTTT.

The table lists this clonotype with a few counts. The gene calls are TRBV6-1 and TRBJ1-5, with 7 nucleotides matching TRBD1. The germline CDR1 and CDR2 sequences are MNHNS and SASEGT. V shed 6 bases, J shed 0 bases, and the junction held 5 bases outside the gene matches. CDR3 length: 15 amino acids. Written as DNA, the CDR3 is TGTGCCAGCAGACAAGACAGGGATAGCAATCAGCCCCAGCATTTT. Its protein is CASRQDRDSNQPQHF.